Below, one T cell receptor (beta chain) is given with its context. Measured with immunoSEQ multiplex PCR; TCRdb has only the in-frame clones, and not every one. The data hold approximately 130,000 clones, with about 92% observed a single time. This sample stems from a study of OX40 agonist ivuxolimab in advanced cancers. Background on the study: Treatment of patients was with ivuxolimab, an agonistic anti-OX40 (CD134) antibody. Patients receiving dose escalation had hepatocellular carcinoma, melanoma, renal cell or head and neck cancer. Subjects had a mean age of roughly 60 years, with a range of roughly 20 to 80; less than 90% were male.

The CDR3 totals 14 residues. Germline CDR1 SGHTS, CDR2 YDEGEE. J was trimmed by 5 bases and V by 4 bases; bases with no gene match: 8. The rearrangement joins TRBV5-8 to TRBJ2-7; 8 bases agree with TRBD1. The source was CD4+ or CD8+ T cells sorted from blood, collected in a trial of the OX40 agonist ivuxolimab. The clonotype comes from an adult with an advanced solid tumor such as melanoma, head and neck, liver or kidney cancer. The DNA of the CDR3 is TGTGCCAGCAGCCCTGGACAGGGCCCCGACGAGCAGTACTTC. It yields the protein CASSPGQGPDEQYF.